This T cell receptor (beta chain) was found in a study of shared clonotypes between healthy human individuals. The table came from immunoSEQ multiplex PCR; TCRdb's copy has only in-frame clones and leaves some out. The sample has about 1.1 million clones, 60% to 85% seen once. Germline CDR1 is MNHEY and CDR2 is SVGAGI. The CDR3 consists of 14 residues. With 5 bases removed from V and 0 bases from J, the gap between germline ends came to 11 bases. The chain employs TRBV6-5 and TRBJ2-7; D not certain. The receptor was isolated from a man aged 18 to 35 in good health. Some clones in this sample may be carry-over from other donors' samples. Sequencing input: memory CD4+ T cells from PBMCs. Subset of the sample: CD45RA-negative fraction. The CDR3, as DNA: TGTGCCAGCAGTCGAAAACAGCACTCCTACGAGCAGTACTTC. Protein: CASSRKQHSYEQYF.